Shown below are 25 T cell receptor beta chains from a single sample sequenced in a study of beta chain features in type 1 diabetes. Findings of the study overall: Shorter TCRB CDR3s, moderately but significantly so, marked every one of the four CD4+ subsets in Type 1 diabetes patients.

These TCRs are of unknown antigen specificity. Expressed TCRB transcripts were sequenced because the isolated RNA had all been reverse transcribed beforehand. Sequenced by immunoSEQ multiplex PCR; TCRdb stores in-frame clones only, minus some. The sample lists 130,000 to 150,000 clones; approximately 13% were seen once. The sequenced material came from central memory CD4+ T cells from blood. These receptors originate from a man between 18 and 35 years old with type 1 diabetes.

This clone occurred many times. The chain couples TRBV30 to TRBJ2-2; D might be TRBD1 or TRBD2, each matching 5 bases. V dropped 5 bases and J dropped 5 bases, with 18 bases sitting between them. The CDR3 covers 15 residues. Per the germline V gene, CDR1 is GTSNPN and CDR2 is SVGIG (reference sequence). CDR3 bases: TGTGCCTGGCGGCGACAGCCGGGACGAACCGGGGAGCTGTTTTTT. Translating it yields CAWRRQPGRTGELFF.

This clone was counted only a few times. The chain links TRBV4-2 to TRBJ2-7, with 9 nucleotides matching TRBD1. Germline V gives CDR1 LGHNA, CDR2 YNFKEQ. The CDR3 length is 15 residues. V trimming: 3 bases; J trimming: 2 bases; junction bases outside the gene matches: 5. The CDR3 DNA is TGTGCCAGCAGCCAGGAAAGGACAGGGGCCTACGAGCAGTACTTC. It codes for CASSQERTGAYEQYF.

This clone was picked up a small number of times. In nucleotides, the CDR3 is TGTGCCTGGAGGGATATTGGGGGGAACACTGAAGCTTTCTTT. Amino acids: CAWRDIGGNTEAFF. This sequence joins TRBV30 and TRBJ1-1; possible D gene TRBD1, 5 bases. Trimming left V 3 bases short and J 1 base short, with 12 bases between. The germline gives CDR1 GTSNPN, CDR2 SVGIG (reference sequence). The CDR3 is 14 amino acids.

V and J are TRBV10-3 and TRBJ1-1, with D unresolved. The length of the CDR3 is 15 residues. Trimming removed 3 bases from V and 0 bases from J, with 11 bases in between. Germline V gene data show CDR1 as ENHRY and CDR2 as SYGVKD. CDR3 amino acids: CAISDPAAMNTEAFF. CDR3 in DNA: TGTGCCATCAGTGATCCGGCAGCTATGAACACTGAAGCTTTCTTT.

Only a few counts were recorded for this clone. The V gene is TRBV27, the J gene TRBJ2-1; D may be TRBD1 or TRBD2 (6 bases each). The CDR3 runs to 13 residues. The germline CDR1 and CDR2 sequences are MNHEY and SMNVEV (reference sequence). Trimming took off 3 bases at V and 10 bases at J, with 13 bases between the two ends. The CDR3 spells CASSFRGGGEQFF. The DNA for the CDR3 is TGTGCCAGCAGTTTTAGAGGGGGAGGCGAGCAGTTCTTC.

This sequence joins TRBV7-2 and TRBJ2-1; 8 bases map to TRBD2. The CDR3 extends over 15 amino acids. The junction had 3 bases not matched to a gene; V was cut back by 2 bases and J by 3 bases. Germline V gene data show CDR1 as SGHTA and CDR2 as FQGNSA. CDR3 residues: CASSLFRGGYNEQFF. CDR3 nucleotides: TGTGCCAGCAGCTTATTTCGGGGGGGCTACAATGAGCAGTTCTTC. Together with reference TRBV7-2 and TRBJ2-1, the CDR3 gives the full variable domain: GAGVSQSPSNKVTEKGKDVELRCDPISGHTALYWYRQSLGQGLEFLIYFQGNSAPDKSGLPSDRFSAERTGGSVSTLTIQRTQQEDSAVYLCASSLFRGGYNEQFFGPGTRLTVL.

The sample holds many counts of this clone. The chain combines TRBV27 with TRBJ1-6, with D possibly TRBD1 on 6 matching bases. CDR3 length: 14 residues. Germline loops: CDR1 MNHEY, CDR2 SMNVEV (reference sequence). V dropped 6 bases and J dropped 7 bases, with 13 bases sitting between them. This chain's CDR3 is CASRRDRWNSPLHF. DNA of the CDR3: TGTGCCAGCAGACGCGACAGGTGGAATTCACCCCTCCACTTT.

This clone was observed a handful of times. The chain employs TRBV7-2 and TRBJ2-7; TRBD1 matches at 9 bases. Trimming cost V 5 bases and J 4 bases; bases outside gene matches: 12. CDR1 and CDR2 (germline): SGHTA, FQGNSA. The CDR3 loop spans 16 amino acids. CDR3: CASSPQGTGKVYEQYF. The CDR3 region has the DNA TGTGCCAGCAGCCCGCAAGGGACAGGGAAGGTATACGAGCAGTACTTC.

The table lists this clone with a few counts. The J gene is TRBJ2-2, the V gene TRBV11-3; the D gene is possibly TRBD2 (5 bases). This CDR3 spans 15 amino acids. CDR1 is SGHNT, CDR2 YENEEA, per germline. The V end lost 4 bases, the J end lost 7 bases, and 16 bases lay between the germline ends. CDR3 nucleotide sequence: TGTGCCAGCAGCTGGGAGATCGAGACGGTCGGGGAGCTGTTTTTT. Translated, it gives CASSWEIETVGELFF.

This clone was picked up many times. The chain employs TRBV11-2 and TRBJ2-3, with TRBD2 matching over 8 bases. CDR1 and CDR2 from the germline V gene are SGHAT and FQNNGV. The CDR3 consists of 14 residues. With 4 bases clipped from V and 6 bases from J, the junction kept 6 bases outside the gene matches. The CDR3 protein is CASSSPSGFDTQYF. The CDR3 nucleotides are TGTGCCAGCAGCTCACCTAGCGGGTTCGATACGCAGTATTTT.

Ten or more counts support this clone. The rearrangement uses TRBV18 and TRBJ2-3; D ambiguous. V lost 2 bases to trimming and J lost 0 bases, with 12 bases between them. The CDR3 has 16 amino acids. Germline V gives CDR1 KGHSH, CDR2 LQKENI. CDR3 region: CASSPMYGSSTDTQYF. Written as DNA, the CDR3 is TGTGCCAGCTCACCAATGTACGGGTCCAGCACAGATACGCAGTATTTT.

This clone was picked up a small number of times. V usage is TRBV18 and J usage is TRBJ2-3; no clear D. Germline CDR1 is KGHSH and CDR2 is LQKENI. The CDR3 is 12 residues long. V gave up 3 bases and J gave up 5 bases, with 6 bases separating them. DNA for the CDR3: TGTGCCAGCTCACCGCAGCTAGATACGCAGTATTTT. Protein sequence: CASSPQLDTQYF.

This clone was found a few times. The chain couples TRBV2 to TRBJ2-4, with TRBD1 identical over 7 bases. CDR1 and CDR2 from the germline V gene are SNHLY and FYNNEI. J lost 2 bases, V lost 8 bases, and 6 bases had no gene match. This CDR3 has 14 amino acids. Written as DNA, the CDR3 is TGTGCCAGCGTCTGGGGACAGACCAAAAACATTCAGTACTTC. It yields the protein CASVWGQTKNIQYF.

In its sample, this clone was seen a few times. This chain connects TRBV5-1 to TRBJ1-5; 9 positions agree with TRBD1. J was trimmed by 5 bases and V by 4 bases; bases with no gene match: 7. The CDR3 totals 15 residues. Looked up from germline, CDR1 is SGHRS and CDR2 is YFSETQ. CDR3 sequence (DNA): TGCGCCAGCAGCCTCGGGACAGGGATCGATCAGCCCCAGCATTTT. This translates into CASSLGTGIDQPQHF. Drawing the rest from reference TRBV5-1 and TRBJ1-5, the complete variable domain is KAGVTQTPRYLIKTRGQQVTLSCSPISGHRSVSWYQQTPGQGLQFLFEYFSETQRNKGNFPGRFSGRQFSNSRSEMNVSTLELGDSALYLCASSLGTGIDQPQHFGDGTRLSIL.

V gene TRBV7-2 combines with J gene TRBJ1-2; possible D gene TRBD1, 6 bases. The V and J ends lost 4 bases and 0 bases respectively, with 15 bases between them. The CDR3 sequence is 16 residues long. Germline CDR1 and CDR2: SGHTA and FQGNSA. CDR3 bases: TGTGCCAGCAGCTCCCCGGGGGCGGGCACTAACTATGGCTACACCTTC. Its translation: CASSSPGAGTNYGYTF.

CDR3 amino acids: CASSIKVGVGGYTF. CDR3 DNA sequence: TGCGCCAGCAGTATCAAAGTTGGGGTTGGCGGCTACACCTTC. The chain links TRBV10-2 to TRBJ1-2; D gene ambiguous. This CDR3 has 14 amino acids. V was clipped by 5 bases and J by 8 bases, with 18 bases between them. Germline V gene sequence: CDR1 WSHSY, CDR2 SAAADI.

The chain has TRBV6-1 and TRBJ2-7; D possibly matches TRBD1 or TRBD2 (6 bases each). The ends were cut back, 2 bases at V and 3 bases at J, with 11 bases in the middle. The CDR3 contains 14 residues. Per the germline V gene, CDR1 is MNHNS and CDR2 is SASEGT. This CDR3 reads CASSETGANYEQYF. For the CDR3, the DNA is TGTGCCAGCAGTGAAACGGGGGCGAACTACGAGCAGTACTTC.

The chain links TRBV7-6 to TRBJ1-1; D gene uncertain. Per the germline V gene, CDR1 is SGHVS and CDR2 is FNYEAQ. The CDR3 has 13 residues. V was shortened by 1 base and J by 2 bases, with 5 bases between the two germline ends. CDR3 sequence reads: CASSLDSNTEAFF. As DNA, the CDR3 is TGTGCCAGCAGCTTAGACAGTAACACTGAAGCTTTCTTT.

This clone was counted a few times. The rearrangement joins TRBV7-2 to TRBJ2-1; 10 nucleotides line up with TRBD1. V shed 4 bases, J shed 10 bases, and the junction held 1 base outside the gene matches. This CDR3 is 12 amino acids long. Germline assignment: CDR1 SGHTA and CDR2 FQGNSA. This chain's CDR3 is CASSWTGGEQFF. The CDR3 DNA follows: TGTGCCAGCAGCTGGACAGGGGGGGAGCAGTTCTTC.

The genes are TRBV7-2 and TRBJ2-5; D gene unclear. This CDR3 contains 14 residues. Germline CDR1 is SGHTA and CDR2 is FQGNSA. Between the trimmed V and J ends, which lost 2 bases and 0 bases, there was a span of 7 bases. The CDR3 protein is CASSLKGHQETQYF. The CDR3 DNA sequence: TGTGCCAGCAGCTTAAAAGGTCACCAAGAGACCCAGTACTTC.

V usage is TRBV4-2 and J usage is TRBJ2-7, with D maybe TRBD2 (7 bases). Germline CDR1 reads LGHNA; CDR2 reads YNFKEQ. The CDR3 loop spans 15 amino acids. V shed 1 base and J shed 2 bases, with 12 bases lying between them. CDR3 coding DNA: TGTGCCAGCAGCCAAGGGTCGGGGGGCCCCTACGAGCAGTACTTC. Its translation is CASSQGSGGPYEQYF.

CDR3 protein: CASSKNYEQYF. CDR3 DNA sequence: TGTGCCAGCAGCAAAAACTACGAGCAGTACTTC. The gene calls are TRBV21-1 and TRBJ2-7. TRBV21-1 has pseudogene status. The CDR3 extends over 11 amino acids.

This chain's CDR3 is CASSRLANEQFF. In DNA, the CDR3 is TGTGCCAGCAGTCGACTAGCCAATGAGCAGTTCTTC. The V call is TRBV2, the J call TRBJ2-1; 7 bases are a match to TRBD2. Germline V lookup: CDR1 SNHLY, CDR2 FYNNEI. The CDR3 has 12 residues. The V and J ends lost 5 bases and 6 bases, in that order; junction bases with no gene match: 1.

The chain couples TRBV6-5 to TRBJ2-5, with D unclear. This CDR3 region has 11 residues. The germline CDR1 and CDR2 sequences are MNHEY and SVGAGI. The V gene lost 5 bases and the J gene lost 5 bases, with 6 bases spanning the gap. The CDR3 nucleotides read TGTGCCAGCAGTCAAGGGGAGACCCAGTACTTC. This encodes CASSQGETQYF.

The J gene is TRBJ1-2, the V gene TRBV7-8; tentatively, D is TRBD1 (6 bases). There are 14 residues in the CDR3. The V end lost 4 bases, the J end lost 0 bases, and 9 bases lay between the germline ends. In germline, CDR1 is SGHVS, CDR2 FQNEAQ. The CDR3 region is CASSSGTSNYGYTF. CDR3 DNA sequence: TGTGCCAGCAGCTCCGGGACATCTAACTATGGCTACACCTTC.